The rows below give T cell receptor beta chains drawn from one sample of a study of cytomegalovirus exposure and HLA in healthy donors. The table came from immunoSEQ multiplex PCR; TCRdb's copy has only in-frame clones and leaves some out. This table has 200,000 or so clones, more than 60% appearing once. Specimen: PBMCs. Receptor source: a man aged 40-55 years in good health and CMV-seronegative. Both conserved end residues are part of each CDR3. The order of the fields is D gene, clone size, J gene, V gene, CDR3 protein, CDR3 DNA. The D gene is left open where the match is weak. Clone size is stated in some rows and not others, as once, few, many or a class when expanded.

.	.	TRBJ2-5	TRBV7-2	CASSLEREETQYF	TGTGCCAGCAGCTTGGAGAGAGAAGAGACCCAGTACTTC
.	.	TRBJ1-1	TRBV2	CASTRARNTEAFF	TGTGCCAGCACGCGGGCGCGGAACACTGAAGCTTTCTTT
.	.	TRBJ1-1	TRBV5-8	CASSLEQILDTEAFF	TGTGCCAGCAGCTTGGAACAGATCCTGGACACTGAAGCTTTCTTT
TRBD2	.	TRBJ2-7	TRBV19	CASTSTSGAYEQYF	TGTGCCAGTACTTCCACTAGCGGCGCCTACGAGCAGTACTTC
.	.	TRBJ2-7	TRBV30	CAWSVPAESKQYF	TGTGCCTGGAGTGTACCGGCGGAATCTAAGCAGTACTTC
TRBD1	.	TRBJ1-1	TRBV7-9	CSSSTSTGGLPAEAFF	TGTTCCAGCAGCACCTCGACAGGGGGCCTTCCCGCTGAAGCTTTCTTT
TRBD1	.	TRBJ2-3	TRBV7-3	CASSSPGGNTQYF	TGTGCCAGCAGCTCCCCAGGGGGAAATACGCAGTATTTT
TRBD1	once	TRBJ1-3	TRBV4-3	CASSQLTGTGNTIYF	TGCGCCAGCAGCCAGCTGACAGGGACTGGAAACACCATATATTTT
.	once	TRBJ1-1	TRBV5-1	CASSGPGMGNTEAFF	TGCGCCAGCAGCGGCCCGGGGATGGGGAACACTGAAGCTTTCTTT
TRBD2	once	TRBJ2-7	TRBV5-4	CASRKDLAGLHEQYF	TGTGCCAGCAGAAAGGATCTAGCGGGACTCCACGAGCAGTACTTC
.	.	TRBJ2-1	TRBV27	CASSLPDSSYNEQFF	TGTGCCAGCAGTTTACCCGACAGCTCCTACAATGAGCAGTTCTTC
.	.	TRBJ1-1	TRBV25-1	CASSEPRGGGTEAFF	TGTGCCAGCAGTGAACCGCGCGGGGGTGGCACTGAAGCTTTCTTT
.	.	TRBJ2-1	TRBV15	CATSRRTAPGSDEQFF	TGTGCCACCAGCAGACGGACAGCACCTGGGAGCGATGAGCAGTTCTTC
TRBD1	.	TRBJ1-5	TRBV7-9	CASSWDRNNQPQHF	TGTGCCAGCAGCTGGGACAGGAACAATCAGCCCCAGCATTTT
.	once	TRBJ2-7	TRBV18	CASSPPGQGYEQYF	TGTGCCAGCTCACCCCCGGGACAAGGCTACGAGCAGTACTTC
.	.	TRBJ1-3	TRBV6-5	CASSYSDPGDTIYF	TGTGCCAGCAGTTATTCTGACCCAGGGGACACCATATATTTT
TRBD1	.	TRBJ1-5	TRBV2	CASSRGQATNQPQHF	TGTGCCAGCAGTAGAGGACAGGCTACCAATCAGCCCCAGCATTTT
TRBD1	.	TRBJ1-1	TRBV19	CASSKQGMTEAFF	TGTGCCAGTAGTAAACAGGGGATGACTGAAGCTTTCTTT
TRBD1	.	TRBJ2-2	TRBV6-4	CASSDSTLRQGVAGELFF	TGTGCCAGCAGTGACTCGACTTTAAGACAGGGAGTAGCCGGGGAGCTGTTTTTT
.	.	TRBJ1-5	TRBV15	CATSRDQPGDRRQPQHF	TGTGCCACCAGCAGAGATCAGCCAGGCGATCGCAGACAGCCCCAGCATTTT
.	few	TRBJ1-1	TRBV4-3	CASSQVLSTEAFF	TGCGCCAGCAGCCAAGTACTGTCAACTGAAGCTTTCTTT
.	.	TRBJ1-1	TRBV30	CAWSVTDTEAFF	TGTGCCTGGAGTGTTACAGACACTGAAGCTTTCTTT
TRBD1	.	TRBJ2-3	TRBV5-8	CASSLGDRGADTQYF	TGTGCCAGCAGCTTAGGGGACAGGGGAGCAGATACGCAGTATTTT
TRBD1	.	TRBJ1-5	TRBV2	CASRRTGGGNQPQHF	TGTGCCAGCAGACGTACAGGGGGAGGCAATCAGCCCCAGCATTTT
TRBD2	.	TRBJ2-7	TRBV7-7	CASSSLAGVGEQYF	TGTGCCAGCAGCTCCCTAGCGGGAGTCGGCGAGCAGTACTTC